Each of the 29 T cell receptor beta chains below was sequenced from the same sample in a study of shared clonotypes between healthy human individuals (dated by TCRdb to 2020 to 2022). Library method: the immunoSEQ multiplex PCR assay. TCRdb provides this immuneACCESS table in a form limited to in-frame rearrangements. Some clones are lacking; in checked studies, under half of them reflect an unresolved V gene, and why the rest are absent is not known. The sample includes roughly 1,800,000 clones, with approximately 94% observed a single time. The top ten clonotypes cover around 1.2% of the sample. For the CD8 naive samples, CD45RO-negative cells were positively selected for CCR7, yielding a CD45RA+CCR7+ population from which TemRA cells were excluded. Sequencing was carried out using naive CD8+ T cells sorted from blood. Sample cell subset or site, as interpreted from the label and publication: CD45RA+CCR7+. The receptors were sampled from a man between 18 and 29 years old in good health.

The chain employs TRBV6-1 and TRBJ2-7, with D perhaps TRBD1 (5 bases). The CDR3 extends over 13 amino acids. V was clipped by 8 bases and J by 2 bases, with 13 bases between them. Germline CDR1 MNHNS, CDR2 SASEGT. This CDR3 reads CASDSLSTYEQYF. The CDR3 DNA reads as TGTGCCAGCGACAGCCTGAGTACCTACGAGCAGTACTTC.

The count of this clone is one. The chain employs TRBV19 and TRBJ2-7, with 12 bases identical to TRBD2. Germline lookup yields CDR1 LNHDA and CDR2 SQIVND (reference sequence). The V segment lost 5 bases and the J segment 6 bases; nucleotides outside the gene matches: 5. This CDR3 region has 14 residues. CDR3 nucleotides: TGTGCCAGTAGTGGAACTAGCGGGAGGATCGAGCAGTACTTC. Translated, it gives CASSGTSGRIEQYF.

The gene calls are TRBV27 and TRBJ2-5, with 9 bases identical to TRBD1. V gave up 4 bases and J gave up 9 bases; unmatched junction bases: 9. The CDR3 is made up of 14 amino acids. Germline CDR1 reads MNHEY; CDR2 reads SMNVEV (reference sequence). In nucleotides, the CDR3 is TGTGCCAGCAGTTATACAGGGGGCAGAATGGCCCAGTACTTC. Translated: CASSYTGGRMAQYF.

Note on this clone: This sample also contains other DNA sequences that code for the same CDR3. V gene TRBV4-1 combines with J gene TRBJ2-7; 8 nucleotides line up with TRBD1. With V trimmed by 1 base and J by 3 bases, 5 bases remained unmatched. The germline V gene encodes CDR1 MGHRA and CDR2 YSYEKL. The CDR3 spans 15 residues. The CDR3 protein is CASSQGTGISYEQYF. In DNA, the CDR3 is TGCGCCAGCAGCCAAGGGACAGGGATCAGCTACGAGCAGTACTTC.

This clone was detected only a few times. Other DNA sequences in this specimen translate into the identical CDR3. This chain joins TRBV6-5 and TRBJ1-6; no clear D gene. This CDR3 comprises 13 residues. V was shortened by 8 bases and J by 4 bases, with 9 bases between the two germline ends. Germline values: CDR1 MNHEY, CDR2 SVGAGI. In nucleotides, the CDR3 is TGTGCCAGCCGAGGAGGTTATAATTCACCCCTCCACTTT. Translation: CASRGGYNSPLHF.

The CDR3 region is CASSLVGSLAYEQYF. The CDR3 DNA reads as TGTGCCAGCAGCTTGGTGGGTAGCTTAGCCTACGAGCAGTACTTC. The V gene is TRBV5-6, the J gene TRBJ2-7; D not resolved. The CDR3 is 15 amino acids. Trimming took off 0 bases at V and 2 bases at J, with 12 bases between the two ends. Germline V gives CDR1 SGHDT, CDR2 YYEEEE.

The rearrangement joins TRBV6-1 to TRBJ2-1, with TRBD2 matching over 14 bases. Germline lookup yields CDR1 MNHNS and CDR2 SASEGT. J gave up 2 bases and V 6 bases, and 0 bases lay outside the gene matches. This CDR3 is built from 15 residues. CDR3 DNA sequence: TGTGCCAGCAGGGGACTAGCGGGGGCCTACAATGAGCAGTTCTTC. This codes for CASRGLAGAYNEQFF.

The CDR3 nucleotides read TGTGCCAGCAGTCTTCTGACAGGAGCGGGGGCCTTCTACAATGAGCAGTTCTTC. This translates into CASSLLTGAGAFYNEQFF. This rearrangement joins TRBV27 to TRBJ2-1, with 8 positions matching TRBD2. V dropped 5 bases and J dropped 3; count of bases not matched to a gene: 15. The CDR3 runs to 18 residues. Germline V gives CDR1 MNHEY, CDR2 SMNVEV (reference sequence).

This clone was seen once. V is TRBV11-2 and J is TRBJ2-7; D may be TRBD1 (6 bases). The germline V gene has CDR1 SGHAT and CDR2 FQNNGV. The CDR3 is 16 amino acids. Deletions cut 0 bases from V and 7 bases from J, with 19 bases between. The CDR3 DNA reads as TGTGCCAGCAGCTTAGAGCAGGCAGGGGATATGACGGAGCAGTACTTC. This translates into CASSLEQAGDMTEQYF.

The V and J genes are TRBV7-9 and TRBJ1-2, with TRBD1 as a possible D gene (5 bases). V lost 2 bases to trimming and J lost 7 bases, with 11 bases between them. The germline CDR1 and CDR2 sequences are SEHNR and FQNEAQ (reference sequence). This CDR3 contains 13 residues. CDR3: CASSLRDAGGYTF. The CDR3 nucleotides are TGTGCCAGCAGCTTAAGGGACGCGGGTGGCTACACCTTC. The whole variable domain, remainder taken from reference TRBV7-9 and TRBJ1-2, is DTGVSQNPRHKITKRGQNVTFRCDPISEHNRLYWYRQTLGQGPEFLTYFQNEAQLEKSRLLSDRFSAERPKGSFSTLEIQRTEQGDSAMYLCASSLRDAGGYTFGSGTRLTVV.

This sequence joins TRBV6-1 and TRBJ1-2, with TRBD1 as a possible D gene (5 bases). Deletions cut 5 bases from V and 8 bases from J, with 15 bases between. This CDR3 region has 13 residues. Germline V gene data show CDR1 as MNHNS and CDR2 as SASEGT. This CDR3 reads CASSPRWGEGYTF. The CDR3 DNA reads as TGTGCCAGCAGTCCACGTTGGGGGGAAGGCTACACCTTC.

The CDR3 DNA reads as TGTGCCAGCAGCGGGACAACCGGAAACAATGAGCAGTTCTTC. Translation gives CASSGTTGNNEQFF. The chain combines TRBV7-9 with TRBJ2-1; possible D gene TRBD1, 6 bases. Germline V lookup: CDR1 SEHNR, CDR2 FQNEAQ (reference sequence). The germline V and J ends were trimmed by 5 bases and 5 bases, with 13 bases remaining between them. This CDR3 spans 14 amino acids. Drawing the rest from reference TRBV7-9 and TRBJ2-1, the complete variable domain is DTGVSQNPRHKITKRGQNVTFRCDPISEHNRLYWYRQTLGQGPEFLTYFQNEAQLEKSRLLSDRFSAERPKGSFSTLEIQRTEQGDSAMYLCASSGTTGNNEQFFGPGTRLTVL.

This chain joins TRBV2 and TRBJ2-7; D remains unclear. Germline CDR1 reads SNHLY; CDR2 reads FYNNEI. V lost 8 bases, J lost 0 bases, and 11 bases lay in between. CDR3 length: 13 residues. The CDR3 reads CASGEVFSYEQYF. The CDR3 nucleotides read TGTGCCAGCGGGGAAGTTTTCTCCTACGAGCAGTACTTC.

The chain carries TRBV7-2 and TRBJ2-7; TRBD2 matches 7 bases. This CDR3 contains 14 residues. Germline values: CDR1 SGHTA, CDR2 FQGNSA. Unmatched junction bases numbered 5, after V lost 5 bases and J lost 1 base. CDR3 sequence reads: CASSPGLGSYEQYF. CDR3 DNA sequence: TGTGCCAGCAGCCCCGGACTAGGTTCCTACGAGCAGTACTTC. The variable domain in full, with the rest retrieved from reference TRBV7-2 and TRBJ2-7, is GAGVSQSPSNKVTEKGKDVELRCDPISGHTALYWYRQSLGQGLEFLIYFQGNSAPDKSGLPSDRFSAERTGGSVSTLTIQRTQQEDSAVYLCASSPGLGSYEQYFGPGTRLTVT.

The chain couples TRBV4-3 to TRBJ1-3; D perhaps matches TRBD1 (6 bases). This CDR3 contains 17 residues. Trimming stripped 3 bases from V and 0 bases from J, with 15 bases between. CDR1 and CDR2 (germline): LGHNA, YSLEER. In DNA form, the CDR3 reads TGCGCCAGCAGCCAGGAGACAGGTGGACTCTCTGGAAACACCATATATTTT. It specifies CASSQETGGLSGNTIYF.

The CDR3 DNA reads as TGTGCCAGCAGCCGACAGGGGATGAATCAGCCCCAGCATTTT. Translating gives CASSRQGMNQPQHF. The chain uses TRBV27 and TRBJ1-5; 8 nucleotides line up with TRBD1. This CDR3 spans 14 amino acids. The junction had 5 bases not matched to a gene; V was cut back by 6 bases and J by 4 bases. Germline loops: CDR1 MNHEY, CDR2 SMNVEV (reference sequence).

This chain connects TRBV6-1 to TRBJ2-7; D is perhaps TRBD1 (5 bases). Germline CDR1 MNHNS, CDR2 SASEGT. This CDR3 contains 12 residues. V lost 11 bases to trimming and J lost 1 base, with 12 bases between them. CDR3 amino acids: CAVGAYSYEQYF. As DNA, the CDR3 is TGTGCCGTAGGGGCCTATTCCTACGAGCAGTACTTC.

The chain employs TRBV11-2 and TRBJ2-7, with D hard to call. The V end lost 7 bases, the J end lost 0 bases, and 22 bases lay between the germline ends. The germline V gene has CDR1 SGHAT and CDR2 FQNNGV. This CDR3 is built from 17 residues. CDR3 nucleotides: TGTGCCAGCACCCTGCCAATCGTGTCAGGAATCTCCTACGAGCAGTACTTC. Translating it yields CASTLPIVSGISYEQYF.

V and J are TRBV7-9 and TRBJ2-3, with unresolved D. The CDR3 length is 16 residues. Germline V lookup: CDR1 SEHNR, CDR2 FQNEAQ (reference sequence). V dropped 0 bases and J dropped 2 bases, with 12 bases sitting between them. The CDR3, as DNA: TGTGCCAGCAGCTTAGCGCCAGCTTCTGACACAGATACGCAGTATTTT. Encoded protein: CASSLAPASDTDTQYF.

This clone was recorded once. The chain is built from TRBV7-2 and TRBJ2-3; D is tentatively TRBD1 or TRBD2 (5 bases each). CDR1 is SGHTA and CDR2 is FQGNSA in the germline V gene. V shed 4 bases and J shed 6 bases, with 20 bases lying between them. The CDR3 runs to 16 residues. CDR3 coding DNA: TGTGCCAGCAGCTCCCGTGAGGGGTATCTTAGGGATACGCAGTATTTT. It encodes CASSSREGYLRDTQYF.

V gene TRBV6-6 combines with J gene TRBJ1-5; 7 nucleotides align to TRBD1. Germline CDR1 MNHNY, CDR2 SVGAGI (reference sequence). The CDR3 sequence is 15 residues long. V dropped 5 bases and J dropped 5; count of bases not matched to a gene: 9. CDR3 in amino acids: CASSHTGVSHQPQHF. The CDR3 DNA is TGTGCCAGCAGTCATACAGGGGTCTCACATCAGCCCCAGCATTTT.

The V and J genes are TRBV6-5 and TRBJ2-1; 9 bases line up with TRBD1. With 2 bases clipped from V and 5 bases from J, the junction kept 4 bases outside the gene matches. Germline CDR1 reads MNHEY; CDR2 reads SVGAGI. CDR3 length: 15 amino acids. CDR3: CASSYGTGSHNEQFF. Here the CDR3 DNA reads TGTGCCAGCAGTTACGGGACAGGGAGCCACAATGAGCAGTTCTTC.

CDR3 nucleotide sequence: TGTGCCAGCAGCCATGGACTAGCGGGTTCATCGCCCCTCTACGAGCAGTACTTC. Encoded protein: CASSHGLAGSSPLYEQYF. This chain connects TRBV7-2 to TRBJ2-7; 11 nucleotides agree with TRBD2. V gave up 5 bases and J gave up 3 bases; unmatched junction bases: 15. Germline CDR1 SGHTA, CDR2 FQGNSA. The CDR3 runs 18 residues.

The chain has TRBV6-1 and TRBJ1-1; D is unresolved. V lost 1 base and J 3 bases, leaving 6 bases between the germline ends. This CDR3 is built from 13 residues. Germline V gene data show CDR1 as MNHNS and CDR2 as SASEGT. CDR3 bases: TGTGCCAGCAGTGAAGTGTTGCACACTGAAGCTTTCTTT. The encoded protein is CASSEVLHTEAFF.

The CDR3 coding sequence is TGTGCCAGCTCACCTACGAAGGGGGCACTCTATGGCTACACCTTC. As protein: CASSPTKGALYGYTF. The chain couples TRBV18 to TRBJ1-2; TRBD1 matches at 7 bases. This CDR3 is 15 amino acids long. Germline CDR1 is KGHSH and CDR2 is LQKENI. V gave up 3 bases and J gave up 4 bases; unmatched junction bases: 8.

On this clone: The sample contains more than one DNA sequence encoding this CDR3. Written as DNA, the CDR3 is TGTGCCAGCAGTTTACTCGGGTCTGAAAAACTGTTTTTT. Its translation is CASSLLGSEKLFF. The chain carries TRBV27 and TRBJ1-4, with no clear D. Looked up from germline, CDR1 is MNHEY and CDR2 is SMNVEV (reference sequence). Trimming removed 2 bases at V and 7 bases at J, with 8 bases between. The CDR3 runs to 13 residues.

The rearrangement joins TRBV10-2 to TRBJ2-2; D perhaps matches TRBD2 (6 bases). V was trimmed by 3 bases and J by 7 bases, leaving 9 bases between them. This CDR3 has 13 residues. Germline CDR1 WSHSY, CDR2 SAAADI. CDR3 nucleotides: TGCGCCAGCAGTGATGGGGAGGTCGGGGAGCTGTTTTTT. Its protein product is CASSDGEVGELFF.

DNA for the CDR3: TGTGCCAGCAGCTCCCTGGAGGCCCAGTACTTC. Translated: CASSSLEAQYF. The chain carries TRBV7-8 and TRBJ2-5; D possibly corresponds to TRBD2 (5 bases). Germline V lookup: CDR1 SGHVS, CDR2 FQNEAQ. The CDR3 extends over 11 amino acids. V dropped 4 bases and J dropped 9 bases, with 9 bases sitting between them.

V usage is TRBV28 and J usage is TRBJ2-1; the match to TRBD2 covers 15 bases. Per the germline V gene, CDR1 is MDHEN and CDR2 is SYDVKM. This CDR3 is built from 18 residues. The trim removed 3 bases at V and 6 bases at J, leaving 9 bases unmatched. CDR3 sequence (DNA): TGTGCCAGCAGTTTCTGGACTAGCGGGAGGGCCGGTGTCAATGAGCAGTTCTTC. Protein: CASSFWTSGRAGVNEQFF. Full variable domain (missing parts from reference TRBV28 and TRBJ2-1): DVKVTQSSRYLVKRTGEKVFLECVQDMDHENMFWYRQDPGLGLRLIYFSYDVKMKEKGDIPEGYSVSREKKERFSLILESASTNQTSMYLCASSFWTSGRAGVNEQFFGPGTRLTVL.